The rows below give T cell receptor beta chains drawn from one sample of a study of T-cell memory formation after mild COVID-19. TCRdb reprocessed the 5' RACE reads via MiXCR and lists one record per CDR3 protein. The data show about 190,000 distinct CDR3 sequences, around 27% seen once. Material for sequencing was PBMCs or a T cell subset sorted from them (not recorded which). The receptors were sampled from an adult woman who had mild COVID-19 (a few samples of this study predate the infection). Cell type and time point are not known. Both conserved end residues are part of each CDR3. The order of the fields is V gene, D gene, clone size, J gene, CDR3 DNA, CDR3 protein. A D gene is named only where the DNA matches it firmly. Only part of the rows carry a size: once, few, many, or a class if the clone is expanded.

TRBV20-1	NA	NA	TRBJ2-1	TGCAGTGCTAGAGAGAGACTAGGTTGGGACAATGAGCAGTTCTTC	CSARERLGWDNEQFF
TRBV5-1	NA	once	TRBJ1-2	TGCGCCAGCAGCTTGGATGGGTCCGGGGGACATGGCTACACCTTC	CASSLDGSGGHGYTF
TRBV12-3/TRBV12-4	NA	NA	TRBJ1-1	TGTGCCAGCAGTCCCCGTATGAACACTGAAGCTTTCTTT	CASSPRMNTEAFF
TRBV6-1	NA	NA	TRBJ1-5	TGTGCCAGCAGAAAACCCGGGACGCCCTTGCAGCCCCAGCATTTT	CASRKPGTPLQPQHF
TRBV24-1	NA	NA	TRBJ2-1	TGTGCCACCAGTGACCCACAGGTCGGGGAGTCCTACAATGAGCAGTTCTTC	CATSDPQVGESYNEQFF
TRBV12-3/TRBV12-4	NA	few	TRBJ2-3	TGTGCCAGCAGTTTTAGGGAATCTAGCACAGATACGCAGTATTTT	CASSFRESSTDTQYF
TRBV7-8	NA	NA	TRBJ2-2	TGTGCCAGCAGCTTAGGGGGGGCCGGGGAGCTGTTTTTT	CASSLGGAGELFF
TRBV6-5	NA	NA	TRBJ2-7	TGTGCCAGCAGCTTCGGGGCCAGCTCCTACGAGCAGTACTTC	CASSFGASSYEQYF
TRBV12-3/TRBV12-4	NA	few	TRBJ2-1	TGTGCCAGCAGTTTAAGCTCGGCAGGGGAGCAGTTCTTC	CASSLSSAGEQFF
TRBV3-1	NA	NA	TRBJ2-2	TGTGCCAGCAGCCAAGGGGGGGCTAGCGGGGAGCTGTTTTTT	CASSQGGASGELFF
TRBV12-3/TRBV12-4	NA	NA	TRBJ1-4	TGTGCCAGCAGTCCACCGTATGAGGGTCTGTTTTTT	CASSPPYEGLFF
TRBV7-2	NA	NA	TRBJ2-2	TGTGCCAGCAGCTTAGTCGGCTATAACACCGGGGAGCTGTTTTTT	CASSLVGYNTGELFF
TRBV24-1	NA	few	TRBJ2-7	TGTGCCACCAGTGACCCAGCCAGACGCGAGCAGTACTTC	CATSDPARREQYF
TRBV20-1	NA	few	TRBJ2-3	TGCAGTGCCTCCAGCTCTGCTAGCACAGATACGCAGTATTTT	CSASSSASTDTQYF
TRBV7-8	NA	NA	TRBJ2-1	TGTGCCAGCAGCTTAGGGGGGGCCGGTATGCATGAGCAGTTCTTC	CASSLGGAGMHEQFF
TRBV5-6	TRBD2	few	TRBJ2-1	TGTGCCAGCAGATTCCCGGGGGGGTTAGTGCAGTTCTTC	CASRFPGGLVQFF
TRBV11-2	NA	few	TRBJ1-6	TGTGCCAGCGCAAGATTGGGGAGAACCCCAAATTCACCCCTCCACTTT	CASARLGRTPNSPLHF
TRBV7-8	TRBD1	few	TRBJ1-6	TGTGCCAGCAGCTTAGCGAGAAGGACAGGGCCAATTAATTCACCCCTCCACTTT	CASSLARRTGPINSPLHF
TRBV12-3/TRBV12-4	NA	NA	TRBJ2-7	TGTGCCAGCACCAGAGAAGGGAGCTCCTACGAGCAGTACTTC	CASTREGSSYEQYF
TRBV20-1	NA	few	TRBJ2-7	TGCAGTAAACAAAGGGGCGTCTACGAGCAGTACTTC	CSKQRGVYEQYF
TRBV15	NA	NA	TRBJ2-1	TGTGCCACCAGCATAGACAGGGTTCTAGCGTATACCTACAATGAGCAGTTCTTC	CATSIDRVLAYTYNEQFF
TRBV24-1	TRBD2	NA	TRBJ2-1	TGTGCCACCAGTGACACACTAGCGACTTCCTACAATGAGCAGTTCTTC	CATSDTLATSYNEQFF
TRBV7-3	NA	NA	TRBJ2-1	TGTGCCAGCAGCTCGGGACTGCAACGTGAGCAGTTCTTC	CASSSGLQREQFF
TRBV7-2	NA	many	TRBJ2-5	TGTGCCAGCAGCTTAGGTTTGGTGGAGACCCAGTACTTC	CASSLGLVETQYF
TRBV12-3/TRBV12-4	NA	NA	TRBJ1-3	TGTGCCAGCAGTTCACTGGGAAGCACCATATATTTT	CASSSLGSTIYF
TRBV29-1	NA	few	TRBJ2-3	TGCAGCGCTGAACGGCCAGACACAGATACGCAGTATTTT	CSAERPDTDTQYF
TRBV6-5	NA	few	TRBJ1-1	TGTGCCAGCAGTTACTCGAATCTGAACACTGAAGCTTTCTTT	CASSYSNLNTEAFF
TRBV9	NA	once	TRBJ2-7	TGTCGACCGACCTACGAGCAGTACTTC	CRPTYEQYF
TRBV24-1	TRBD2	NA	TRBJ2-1	TGTGCCACCAGTGATCCGAGCCTAGCGGGGTCCCACAATGAGCAGTTCTTC	CATSDPSLAGSHNEQFF
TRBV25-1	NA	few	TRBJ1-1	TGTGCCAGCAGTGGGCTAAGGGGCACTGAAGCTTTCTTT	CASSGLRGTEAFF
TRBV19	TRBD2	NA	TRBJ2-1	TGTGCCAGTAGTCCGCCCCCGACTAGCGGGACATACAATGAGCAGTTCTTC	CASSPPPTSGTYNEQFF
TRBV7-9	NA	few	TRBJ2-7	TGTGCCAGCAGCTTAGTCGGGTCACAGATCCGGTACGAGCAGTACTTC	CASSLVGSQIRYEQYF
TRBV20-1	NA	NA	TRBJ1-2	TGCAGTGCTCCCACCGTAGGGTACTATGGCTACACCTTC	CSAPTVGYYGYTF
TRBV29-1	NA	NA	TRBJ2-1	TGCAGCGTCACTGATTACAATGAGCAGTTCTTC	CSVTDYNEQFF
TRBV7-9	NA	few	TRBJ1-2	TGTGCCAGCAGCTTAGGAAGGGGCAAAGGCTATGGCTACACCTTC	CASSLGRGKGYGYTF
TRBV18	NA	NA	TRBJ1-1	TGTGCCAGCTCGAACGAAGAGTGGACTGAAGCTTTCTTT	CASSNEEWTEAFF
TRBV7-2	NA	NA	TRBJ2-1	TGTGCCAGCAGCGCGGCCGAGTGGAAAAAAGGTGAGCAGTTCTTC	CASSAAEWKKGEQFF
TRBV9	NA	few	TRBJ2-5	TGTGCCAGCAGCGTAATTGGAGAACAAGAGACCCAGTACTTC	CASSVIGEQETQYF